A single sample is the source of the 7 T cell receptor beta chains below, sequenced in a study of CD8 T cells in ankylosing spondylitis. From the 5' RACE reads, TCRdb called clonotypes with MiXCR, one entry per CDR3 protein. The sample includes hundreds of thousands of distinct CDR3 sequences, more than 25% of them seen just once. Their antigens remain unidentified. Study-level points and caveats: What appeared characteristic of ankylosing spondylitis blood was a TCR beta motif of seven to nine highly homologous variants.

Sequencing input: blood, either unsorted or a sorted T cell fraction (not recorded which). These receptors came from a male donor with ankylosing spondylitis.

V usage is TRBV4-2 and J usage is TRBJ1-1; D gene ambiguous. The CDR3 contains 16 residues. V dropped 4 bases and J dropped 2 bases, with 17 bases sitting between them. Germline CDR1 and CDR2: LGHNA and YNFKEQ. The CDR3 reads CASSPDPAGFNTEAFF. DNA for the CDR3: TGTGCCAGCAGCCCTGACCCGGCAGGATTTAACACTGAAGCTTTCTTT.

The gene calls are TRBV7-9 and TRBJ2-3; D is unclear. Germline V gene lookup returns CDR1 SEHNR and CDR2 FQNEAQ (reference sequence). CDR3 length: 12 residues. V lost 3 bases and J 7 bases, leaving 8 bases between the germline ends. The CDR3 DNA is TGTGCCAGCAGCTTCGAAGCCAATACGCAGTATTTT. Its translation is CASSFEANTQYF.

J is TRBJ2-5 and V is TRBV7-2, with D tentatively TRBD2 (6 bases). V was trimmed by 1 base and J by 2 bases, leaving 14 bases between them. The CDR3 is 16 residues long. The germline CDR1 and CDR2 sequences are SGHTA and FQGNSA. CDR3 nucleotides: TGTGCCAGCAGCTTAGTGGCTAGCGCTGAGCAAGAGACCCAGTACTTC. It translates to CASSLVASAEQETQYF.

CDR3 amino acids: CASSQGQVNTEAFF. The DNA for the CDR3 is TGTGCCAGCAGCCAAGGACAAGTGAACACTGAAGCTTTCTTT. The chain carries TRBV3-1 and TRBJ1-1; D is uncertain. Per germline, CDR1 LGHDT and CDR2 YNNKEL (reference sequence). Trimming removed 1 base at V and 0 bases at J, with 6 bases between. The CDR3 is 14 amino acids.

This clonotype turned up a few times. The rearrangement joins TRBV10-3 to TRBJ1-6, with TRBD1 matching 10 bases. CDR1 and CDR2 (germline): ENHRY, SYGVKD. V lost 6 bases to trimming and J lost 5 bases; unmatched junction nucleotides: 1. The CDR3 has 14 amino acids. CDR3 protein: CAIRGTGDNSPLHF. CDR3 DNA sequence: TGTGCCATCAGGGGGACAGGGGATAATTCACCCCTCCACTTT.

The chain employs TRBV5-6 and TRBJ2-1, with a possible D match to TRBD1 (6 bases). Germline CDR1 reads SGHDT; CDR2 reads YYEEEE. The V and J ends lost 1 base and 6 bases respectively, with 11 bases between them. This CDR3 has 14 residues. The chain's CDR3 is CASSLSGAGNEQFF. CDR3 nucleotide sequence: TGTGCCAGCAGCTTGTCAGGGGCAGGCAATGAGCAGTTCTTC.

This clonotype appeared a few times. V gene TRBV12-3 or TRBV12-4 combines with J gene TRBJ1-1, with D perhaps TRBD1 (5 bases). Trimming took off 0 bases at V and 4 bases at J, with 12 bases between the two ends. The CDR3 runs to 15 residues. CDR3 DNA sequence: TGTGCCAGCAGTTTAGCGGGGGGGGTACCCACTGAAGCTTTCTTT. It specifies CASSLAGGVPTEAFF.